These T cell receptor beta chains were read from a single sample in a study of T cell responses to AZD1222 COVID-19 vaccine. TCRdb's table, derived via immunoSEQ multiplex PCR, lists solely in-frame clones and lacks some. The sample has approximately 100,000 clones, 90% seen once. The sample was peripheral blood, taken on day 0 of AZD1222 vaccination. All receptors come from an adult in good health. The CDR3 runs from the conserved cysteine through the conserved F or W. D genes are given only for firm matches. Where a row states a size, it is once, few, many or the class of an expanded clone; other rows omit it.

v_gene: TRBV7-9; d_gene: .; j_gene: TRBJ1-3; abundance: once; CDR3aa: CASSLVLQGSGNTIYF; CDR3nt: TGTGCCAGCAGCTTAGTCTTGCAGGGTTCTGGAAACACCATATATTTT
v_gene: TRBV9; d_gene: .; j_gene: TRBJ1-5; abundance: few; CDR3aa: CASSGGSGDPSNQPQHF; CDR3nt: TGTGCCAGCAGCGGGGGGTCAGGGGACCCATCCAATCAGCCCCAGCATTTT
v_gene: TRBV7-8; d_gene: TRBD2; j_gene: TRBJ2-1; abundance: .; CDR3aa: CASSSGLVYNEQFF; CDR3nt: TGTGCCAGCAGCTCAGGACTAGTCTACAATGAGCAGTTCTTC
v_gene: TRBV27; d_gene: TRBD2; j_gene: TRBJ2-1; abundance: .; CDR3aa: CASSFRGTSASYNEQFF; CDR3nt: TGTGCCAGCAGTTTCCGTGGGACTAGCGCATCCTACAATGAGCAGTTCTTC
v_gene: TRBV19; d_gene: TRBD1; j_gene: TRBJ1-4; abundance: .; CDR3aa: CASSLLTGENEKLFF; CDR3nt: TGTGCCAGTAGTTTATTGACAGGGGAGAATGAAAAACTGTTTTTT
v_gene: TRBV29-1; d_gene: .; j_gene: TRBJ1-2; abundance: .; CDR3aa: CSVDIAGVGGYTF; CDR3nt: TGCAGCGTTGATATCGCAGGGGTAGGTGGCTACACCTTC
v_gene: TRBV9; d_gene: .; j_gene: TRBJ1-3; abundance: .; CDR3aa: CASSAGLRSGNTIYF; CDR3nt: TGTGCCAGCAGCGCCGGACTGCGCTCTGGAAACACCATATATTTT
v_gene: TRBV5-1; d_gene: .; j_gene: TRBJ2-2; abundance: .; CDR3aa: CASSLDLQGSGELFF; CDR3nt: TGCGCCAGCAGCTTGGACTTACAGGGATCCGGGGAGCTGTTTTTT
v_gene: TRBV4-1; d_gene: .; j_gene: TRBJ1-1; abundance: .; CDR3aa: CASSQVSQLGAFF; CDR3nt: TGCGCCAGCAGCCAAGTCTCCCAGCTTGGAGCTTTCTTT
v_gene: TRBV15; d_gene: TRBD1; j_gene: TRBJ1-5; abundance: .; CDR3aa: CATSRELGGTGDGQPQHF; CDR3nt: TGTGCCACCAGCAGAGAGTTGGGCGGGACAGGGGATGGTCAGCCCCAGCATTTT
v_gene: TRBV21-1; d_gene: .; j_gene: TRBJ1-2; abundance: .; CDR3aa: CASSAGTGTNYGYTF; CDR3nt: TGTGCCAGCAGCGCGGGGACAGGGACAAACTATGGCTACACCTTC
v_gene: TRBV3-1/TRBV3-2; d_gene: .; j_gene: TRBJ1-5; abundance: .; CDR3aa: CASSAWTDQPQHF; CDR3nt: TGTGCCAGCAGCGCCTGGACAGATCAGCCCCAGCATTTT
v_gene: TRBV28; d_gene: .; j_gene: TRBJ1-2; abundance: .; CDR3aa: CASRPAGTLKVYGYTF; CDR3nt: TGTGCCAGCAGACCTGCCGGGACTCTGAAAGTCTATGGCTACACCTTC
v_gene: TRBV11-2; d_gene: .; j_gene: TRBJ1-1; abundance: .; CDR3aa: CASSFIGNTEAFF; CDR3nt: TGTGCCAGCAGCTTCATCGGGAACACTGAAGCTTTCTTT
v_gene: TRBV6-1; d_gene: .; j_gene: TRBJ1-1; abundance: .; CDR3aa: CASSALPGEQGSTEAFF; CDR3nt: TGTGCCAGCAGTGCCTTACCGGGAGAACAGGGAAGCACTGAAGCTTTCTTT
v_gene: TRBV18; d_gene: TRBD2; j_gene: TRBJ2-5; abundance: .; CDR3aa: CASSPLGSGGKQETQYF; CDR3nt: TGTGCCAGCTCACCATTAGGAAGCGGGGGTAAACAAGAGACCCAGTACTTC
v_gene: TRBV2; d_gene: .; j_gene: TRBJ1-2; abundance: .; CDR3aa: CASSEDPGRLEGYTF; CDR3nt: TGTGCCAGCAGTGAAGACCCAGGGAGGTTGGAGGGCTACACCTTC
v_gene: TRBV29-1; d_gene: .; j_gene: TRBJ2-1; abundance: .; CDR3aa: CSVETSTSYNEQFF; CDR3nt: TGCAGCGTTGAAACCTCGACTAGCTACAATGAGCAGTTCTTC
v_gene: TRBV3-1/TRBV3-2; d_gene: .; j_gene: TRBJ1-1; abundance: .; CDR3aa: CASSQGNTEAFF; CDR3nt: TGTGCCAGCAGCCAGGGGAACACTGAAGCTTTCTTT
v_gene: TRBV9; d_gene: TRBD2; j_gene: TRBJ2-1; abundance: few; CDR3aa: CASSAQTSGGAGEQFF; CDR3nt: TGTGCCAGCAGTGCCCAAACTAGCGGGGGGGCCGGTGAGCAGTTCTTC
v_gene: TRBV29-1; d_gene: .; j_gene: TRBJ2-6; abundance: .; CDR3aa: CSVEDQGFPNVLTF; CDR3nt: TGCAGCGTTGAAGATCAGGGTTTTCCCAACGTCCTGACTTTC
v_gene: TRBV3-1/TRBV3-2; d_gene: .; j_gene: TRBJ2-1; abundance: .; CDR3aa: CASSHAAAGNEQFF; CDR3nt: TGTGCCAGCAGCCATGCGGCAGCGGGCAATGAGCAGTTCTTC
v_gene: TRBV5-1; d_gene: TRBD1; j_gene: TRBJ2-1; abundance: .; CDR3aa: CASSLGTGGNEQFF; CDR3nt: TGCGCCAGCAGCCTCGGGACAGGGGGCAATGAGCAGTTCTTC
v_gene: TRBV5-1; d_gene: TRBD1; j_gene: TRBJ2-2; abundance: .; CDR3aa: CASSPRDRKITGELFF; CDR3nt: TGCGCCAGCTCCCCTAGGGACAGAAAAATCACCGGGGAGCTGTTTTTT
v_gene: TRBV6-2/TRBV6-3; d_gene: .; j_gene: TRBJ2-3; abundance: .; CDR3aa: CASSYLSRADTQYF; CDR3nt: TGTGCCAGCAGTTACCTCTCCCGGGCAGATACGCAGTATTTT
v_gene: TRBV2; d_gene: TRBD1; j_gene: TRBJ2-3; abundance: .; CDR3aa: CASSIDSTGADTQYF; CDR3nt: TGTGCCAGCAGTATCGATTCTACAGGGGCAGATACGCAGTATTTT
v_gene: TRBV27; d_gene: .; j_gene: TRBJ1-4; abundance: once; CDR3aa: CASSWGSSGLGEKLFF; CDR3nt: TGTGCCAGCAGTTGGGGATCTTCTGGGCTGGGAGAAAAACTGTTTTTT
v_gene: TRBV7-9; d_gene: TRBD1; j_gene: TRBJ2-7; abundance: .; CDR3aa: CASSLEGQGSDEQYF; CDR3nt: TGTGCCAGCAGCTTAGAAGGACAGGGTTCCGACGAGCAGTACTTC
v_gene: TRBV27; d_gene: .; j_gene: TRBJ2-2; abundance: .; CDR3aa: CASSLRAGELFF; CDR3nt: TGTGCCAGCAGTTTGAGGGCCGGGGAGCTGTTTTTT
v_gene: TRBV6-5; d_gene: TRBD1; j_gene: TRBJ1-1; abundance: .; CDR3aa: CASRTGVLNTEAFF; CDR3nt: TGTGCCAGCAGGACAGGGGTCCTGAACACTGAAGCTTTCTTT
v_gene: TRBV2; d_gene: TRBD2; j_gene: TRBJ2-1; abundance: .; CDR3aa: CASRELAGGAYNEQFF; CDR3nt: TGTGCCAGCAGGGAACTAGCGGGGGGGGCCTACAATGAGCAGTTCTTC
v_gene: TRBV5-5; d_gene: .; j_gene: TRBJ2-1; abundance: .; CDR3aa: CASSLAWVGEQFF; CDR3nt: TGTGCCAGCAGCTTGGCGTGGGTCGGGGAGCAGTTCTTC
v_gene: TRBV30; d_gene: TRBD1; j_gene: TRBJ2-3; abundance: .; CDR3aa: CAGTGRQRLLTDTQYF; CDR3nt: TGTGCCGGGACAGGGCGACAGCGGCTGTTAACAGATACGCAGTATTTT
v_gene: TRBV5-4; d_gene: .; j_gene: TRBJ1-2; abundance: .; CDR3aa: CASSLSGGGYTF; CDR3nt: TGTGCCAGCAGCTTGTCAGGTGGAGGCTACACCTTC
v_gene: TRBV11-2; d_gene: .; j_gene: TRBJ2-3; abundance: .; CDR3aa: CASSLDRGVDTQYF; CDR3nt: TGTGCCAGCAGCTTAGATCGAGGGGTAGATACGCAGTATTTT
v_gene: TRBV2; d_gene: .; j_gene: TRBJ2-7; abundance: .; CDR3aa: CASRVLSYEQYF; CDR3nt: TGTGCCAGCAGGGTCCTCTCCTACGAGCAGTACTTC
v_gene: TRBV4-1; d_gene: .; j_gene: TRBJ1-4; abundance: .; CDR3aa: CASSQALVEKLFF; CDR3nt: TGCGCCAGCAGCCAAGCCCTGGTTGAAAAACTGTTTTTT
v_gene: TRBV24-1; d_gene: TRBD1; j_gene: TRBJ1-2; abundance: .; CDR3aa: CATSDTGTGDMSGYTF; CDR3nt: TGTGCCACCAGTGACACCGGGACAGGGGATATGAGTGGCTACACCTTC
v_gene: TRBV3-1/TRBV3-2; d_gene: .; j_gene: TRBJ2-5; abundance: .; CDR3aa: CASSLLEAQYF; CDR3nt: TGTGCCAGCAGCCTTTTGGAGGCCCAGTACTTC
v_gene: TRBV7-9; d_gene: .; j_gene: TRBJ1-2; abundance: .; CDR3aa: CASSLGGGNYGYTF; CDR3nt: TGTGCCAGCAGCTTAGGTGGCGGGAACTATGGCTACACCTTC
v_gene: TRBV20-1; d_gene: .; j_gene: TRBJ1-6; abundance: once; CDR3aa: CSASGQSSAPRPLHF; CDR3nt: TGCAGTGCTAGTGGACAGTCTAGCGCGCCACGGCCCCTCCACTTT
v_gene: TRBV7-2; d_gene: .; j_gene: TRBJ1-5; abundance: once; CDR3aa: CASSQGGDGQPQHF; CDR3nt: TGTGCCAGCAGCCAGGGAGGGGACGGTCAGCCCCAGCATTTT
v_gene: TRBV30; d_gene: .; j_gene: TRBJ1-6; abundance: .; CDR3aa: CAWTGPGSYNSPLHF; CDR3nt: TGTGCCTGGACAGGGCCGGGCTCCTATAATTCACCCCTCCACTTT
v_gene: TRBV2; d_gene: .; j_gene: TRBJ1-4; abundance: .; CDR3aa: CASTAENEKLFF; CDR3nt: TGTGCCAGCACCGCCGAGAATGAAAAACTGTTTTTT
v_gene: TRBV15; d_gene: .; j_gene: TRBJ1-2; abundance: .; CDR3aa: CATSKPGQSGYTF; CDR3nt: TGTGCCACCAGCAAACCTGGACAGTCAGGCTACACCTTC
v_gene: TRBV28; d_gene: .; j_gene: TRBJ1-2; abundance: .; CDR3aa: CASSRRQRGYGYTF; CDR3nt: TGTGCCAGCAGCCGACGACAGAGGGGCTATGGCTACACCTTC
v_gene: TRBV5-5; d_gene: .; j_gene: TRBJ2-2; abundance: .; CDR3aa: CASSLGDTTGELFF; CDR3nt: TGTGCCAGCAGCCTGGGGGATACCACCGGGGAGCTGTTTTTT
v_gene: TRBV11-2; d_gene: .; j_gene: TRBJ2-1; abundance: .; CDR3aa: CASSSVGHNEQFF; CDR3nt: TGTGCCAGCAGCTCGGTTGGTCACAATGAGCAGTTCTTC
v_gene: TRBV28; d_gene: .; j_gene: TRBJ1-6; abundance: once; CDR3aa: CASSLYTGPVSSPLHF; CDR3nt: TGTGCCAGCAGCCTTTATACAGGTCCGGTGAGTTCACCCCTCCACTTT
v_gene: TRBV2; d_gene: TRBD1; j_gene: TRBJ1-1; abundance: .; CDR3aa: CASSDRDREAFF; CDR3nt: TGTGCCAGCAGTGACCGGGACAGGGAAGCTTTCTTT
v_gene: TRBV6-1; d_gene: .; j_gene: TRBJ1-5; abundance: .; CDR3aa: CASSEVGGKGAQHF; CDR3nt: TGTGCCAGCAGTGAAGTGGGCGGTAAGGGGGCCCAGCATTTT
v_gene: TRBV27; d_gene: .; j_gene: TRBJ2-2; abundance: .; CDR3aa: CASSRDSAANTGELFF; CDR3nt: TGTGCCAGCAGTAGAGACAGCGCTGCGAACACCGGGGAGCTGTTTTTT
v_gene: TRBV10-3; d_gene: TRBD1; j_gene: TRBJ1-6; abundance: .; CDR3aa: CAISESDRGEYNSPLHF; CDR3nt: TGTGCCATCAGTGAGTCGGACAGGGGAGAATATAATTCACCCCTCCACTTT
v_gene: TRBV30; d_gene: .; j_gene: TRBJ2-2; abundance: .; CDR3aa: CAWTLGRNTGELFF; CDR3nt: TGTGCCTGGACTTTAGGGCGGAACACCGGGGAGCTGTTTTTT
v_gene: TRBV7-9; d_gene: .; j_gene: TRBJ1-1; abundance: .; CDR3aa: CASSRLGRGRGDTEAFF; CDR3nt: TGTGCCAGCAGCCGGTTGGGCAGGGGAAGGGGTGACACTGAAGCTTTCTTT
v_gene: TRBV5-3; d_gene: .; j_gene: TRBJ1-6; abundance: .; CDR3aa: CASRDPRSPPLHF; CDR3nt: TGTGCCAGCAGGGACCCCAGGAGTCCACCCCTCCACTTT
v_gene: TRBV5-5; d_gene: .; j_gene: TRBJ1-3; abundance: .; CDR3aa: CASSLDGSGNTIYF; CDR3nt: TGTGCCAGCAGCTTGGATGGCTCTGGAAACACCATATATTTT
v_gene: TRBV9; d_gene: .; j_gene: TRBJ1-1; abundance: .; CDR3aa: CASSPEGGIGAEAFF; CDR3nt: TGTGCCAGCAGCCCAGAAGGGGGTATTGGAGCTGAAGCTTTCTTT
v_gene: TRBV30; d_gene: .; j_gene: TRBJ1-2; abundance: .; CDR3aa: CAWERGLHGYTF; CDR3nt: TGTGCCTGGGAAAGAGGTCTGCATGGCTACACCTTC
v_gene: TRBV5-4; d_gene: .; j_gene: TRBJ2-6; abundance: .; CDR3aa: CASSLGPVSGANVLTF; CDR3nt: TGTGCCAGCAGCTTGGGCCCAGTCTCTGGGGCCAACGTCCTGACTTTC